What follows are 16 T cell receptor beta chains derived from one specimen sequenced in a study of blood T cell repertoires in COVID-19. Profiling relied on immunoSEQ multiplex PCR, and the TCRdb table lists in-frame clones only, not all of them. Counted here are 75,000 or so clones, about four fifths occurring once; the ten biggest clones make up about 35%. The sample comprised peripheral blood. These TCRs come from a woman in her seventies with acute or convalescent COVID-19.

The chain couples TRBV21-1 to TRBJ2-7; the table's D call of TRBD1 was not tested on the DNA. TRBV21-1 is flagged as a pseudogene. The CDR3 is made up of 15 amino acids. CDR3 loop: CASSKARTESYEQYF. The CDR3, as DNA: TGTGCCAGCAGCAAAGCTAGGACAGAATCCTACGAGCAGTACTTC.

V and J are TRBV2 and TRBJ2-7; TRBD1 might be the D (6 bases). This CDR3 is 14 amino acids long. Germline V gene lookup returns CDR1 SNHLY and CDR2 FYNNEI. The V and J ends lost 4 bases and 5 bases respectively, with 15 bases between them. CDR3 in DNA: TGTGCCAGCAGTGCAGACAGGTCGTTAAACGAGCAGTACTTC. Translated, it gives CASSADRSLNEQYF.

The rearrangement joins TRBV5-4 to TRBJ1-2, with TRBD1 identical over 12 bases. J lost 8 bases, V lost 3 bases, and 8 bases had no gene match. CDR3 length: 15 amino acids. Germline V gene data show CDR1 as SGHNT and CDR2 as YYREEE (reference sequence). Here the CDR3 reads CASSYVTGTGGGYTF. CDR3 coding DNA: TGTGCCAGCAGCTATGTTACCGGGACAGGGGGCGGCTACACCTTC.

The chain has TRBV19 and TRBJ1-5, with TRBD1 as a possible D gene (5 bases). The V end was cut by 3 bases, the J end by 3 bases, with 18 bases between. CDR3 length: 17 amino acids. Per the germline V gene, CDR1 is LNHDA and CDR2 is SQIVND (reference sequence). This chain's CDR3 is CASSIAGMDTANQPQHF. Here the CDR3 DNA reads TGTGCCAGTAGTATTGCTGGGATGGACACGGCCAATCAGCCCCAGCATTTT.

This CDR3 reads CASSQGLPNNEQFF. The CDR3 bases are TGTGCCAGCAGCCAGGGACTACCAAACAATGAGCAGTTCTTC. The chain is built from TRBV3-1 (or the pseudogene TRBV3-2) and TRBJ2-1; 7 positions match TRBD2. In germline, CDR1 is LGHDT, CDR2 YNNKEL (reference sequence). V lost 3 bases and J lost 5; bases outside the gene matches: 4. This CDR3 region has 14 residues.

The V gene is TRBV6-2 or TRBV6-3, the J gene TRBJ1-5; D is ambiguous. Germline CDR1 reads MNHEY; CDR2 reads SVGEGT. The CDR3 runs 16 residues. The germline V and J ends were trimmed by 3 bases and 2 bases, with 14 bases remaining between them. CDR3 sequence: CASSYPLRRGNQPQHF. CDR3 coding DNA: TGTGCCAGCAGTTATCCGTTACGGCGGGGCAATCAGCCCCAGCATTTT.

Concerning this clone itself: The junction shows a germline mismatch at one end, possibly a read error. This sequence joins TRBV15 and TRBJ1-4, with D perhaps TRBD1 (6 bases). This CDR3 has 15 residues. CDR1 is LNHNV, CDR2 YYDKDF, per germline (reference sequence). The chain's CDR3 is CATSRSIQGNGKLFF. CDR3 coding DNA: TGTGCCACCAGCAGGTCAATACAGGGAAATGGAAAACTGTTTTTT.

This clone was observed a few times. The chain recombines TRBV29-1 with TRBJ1-2; TRBD1 might be the D (5 bases). CDR1 and CDR2 from the germline V gene are SQVTM and ANQGSEA. The CDR3 is 12 residues long. Deletions cut 6 bases from V and 8 bases from J, with 16 bases between. The CDR3 sequence: CSVGGTDGGYTF. In DNA form, the CDR3 reads TGCAGCGTGGGGGGGACCGACGGAGGCTACACCTTC.

The chain couples TRBV18 to TRBJ2-1; TRBD1 matches at 10 bases. The CDR3 is 18 amino acids. Losses at the gene ends were 1 base for V and 5 bases for J; bases not matched to a gene: 11. The germline gives CDR1 KGHSH, CDR2 LQKENI. CDR3 amino acids: CASSPRRGDRGSDNEQFF. The CDR3 bases are TGTGCCAGCTCACCACGACGGGGGGACAGGGGATCCGACAATGAGCAGTTCTTC.

The chain combines TRBV7-6 with TRBJ2-2; 12 bases line up with TRBD1. V lost 6 bases, J lost 6 bases, and 8 bases stayed unmatched. Germline V gene lookup returns CDR1 SGHVS and CDR2 FNYEAQ. The CDR3 has 16 amino acids. The CDR3 region is CASRTPGQGAPGELFF. Here the CDR3 DNA reads TGTGCCAGCAGGACCCCGGGACAGGGGGCCCCCGGGGAGCTGTTTTTT.

The chain combines TRBV19 with TRBJ2-5, with 9 bases matching TRBD1. CDR3 length equals 16 residues. V gave up 6 bases and J gave up 3 bases; unmatched junction bases: 11. Germline V CDR1 and CDR2: LNHDA, SQIVND (reference sequence). The CDR3 coding sequence is TGTGCCAGTAGGGGCTCCAGGAGGACAGGGGAAGAGACCCAGTACTTC. Amino acid sequence: CASRGSRRTGEETQYF. The full variable domain, in which reference TRBV19 and TRBJ2-5 provide the parts outside the CDR3, is DGGITQSPKYLFRKEGQNVTLSCEQNLNHDAMYWYRQDPGQGLRLIYYSQIVNDFQKGDIAEGYSVSREKKESFPLTVTSAQKNPTAFYLCASRGSRRTGEETQYFGPGTRLLVL.

The chain recombines TRBV14 with TRBJ2-2; TRBD2 aligns across 7 bases. Per the germline V gene, CDR1 is SGHDN and CDR2 is FVKESK. V shed 0 bases and J 4 bases; nucleotides not matched to a gene: 8. The CDR3 spans 17 residues. This chain's CDR3 is CASSQDRLAAITGELFF. Written as DNA, the CDR3 is TGTGCCAGCAGCCAAGATCGGCTAGCGGCGATCACCGGGGAGCTGTTTTTT.

The chain recombines TRBV6-2 or TRBV6-3 with TRBJ2-7, with D unclear. The CDR3 length is 14 residues. Germline CDR1 reads MNHEY; CDR2 reads SVGEGT. V was cut by 6 bases and J by 6 bases, with 18 bases left in between. The CDR3 sequence: CASSRPAPKGEQYF. CDR3 nucleotides: TGTGCCAGCAGCCGACCAGCGCCAAAAGGCGAGCAGTACTTC.

CDR3 sequence (DNA): TGTGCCAGCAGCCTGGGGGCGGGAGCGGCAGATACGCAGTATTTT. Protein product: CASSLGAGAADTQYF. This chain links TRBV28 with TRBJ2-3; D perhaps matches TRBD2 (7 bases). V lost 6 bases and J lost 4, with 17 bases in between. The CDR3 consists of 15 residues. Germline-derived CDR1 and CDR2 are MDHEN and SYDVKM.

This clone was seen a single time. This chain links TRBV5-5 with TRBJ1-5, with 7 bases that match TRBD1. J gave up 0 bases and V 3 bases, and 3 bases lay outside the gene matches. The CDR3 runs 15 residues. Germline CDR1 is SGHKS and CDR2 is YYEKEE (reference sequence). DNA for the CDR3: TGTGCCAGCAGCTGGGGACAGATTAGCAATCAGCCCCAGCATTTT. Its translation is CASSWGQISNQPQHF.

J is TRBJ2-7 and V is TRBV5-1; 13 nucleotides match TRBD2. V shed 3 bases and J 7 bases; nucleotides not matched to a gene: 13. The CDR3 extends over 17 amino acids. In germline, CDR1 is SGHRS, CDR2 YFSETQ. CDR3: CASSSRPTSGRAGEQYF. DNA for the CDR3: TGCGCCAGCAGCTCGCGCCCCACTAGCGGGAGGGCCGGGGAGCAGTACTTC.